This T cell receptor beta chain is drawn from a study of control samples from healthy donors and cancer patients. The method was immunoSEQ multiplex PCR; TCRdb's version includes in-frame clones alone and lacks a portion of them. The sample comprises 85,000 to 110,000 clones, around 89% of which are singletons, and 15% to 20% rests with the top ten. This clone was detected a few times. The clonotype was recovered from a man aged 55 to 70 with lung cancer. Sample: PBMCs.

DNA for the CDR3: TGTGCCAGCAGCTTTTACGGGGCCGAGAGTGAAGCTTTCTTT. Its protein is CASSFYGAESEAFF. This chain links TRBV11-3 with TRBJ1-1; a weak D match, TRBD1 (5 bases). Deletions cut 3 bases from V and 7 bases from J, with 15 bases between. Germline V gene sequence: CDR1 SGHNT, CDR2 YENEEA. The CDR3 extends over 14 amino acids.